The 26 T cell receptor beta chains listed next were all sequenced from one sample in a study of control samples from healthy donors and cancer patients. Data came from immunoSEQ multiplex PCR; TCRdb stores just in-frame clones and leaves some out. The table lists 100,000 to 150,000 clones, roughly 91% of them singletons, with around 9.4% in the top ten. Sequences were obtained from blood. The receptors were gathered from a middle-aged man in good health.

The sample holds a few counts of this clone. V gene TRBV4-1 combines with J gene TRBJ2-7; perhaps TRBD1 as D (6 bases). The germline CDR1 and CDR2 sequences are MGHRA and YSYEKL. The CDR3 runs to 14 residues. Trimming took 2 bases from V and 6 from J, leaving 14 bases between them. The CDR3 loop reads CASSQRGSGSEQYF. Here the CDR3 DNA reads TGCGCCAGCAGCCAAAGGGGGAGTGGATCCGAGCAGTACTTC.

This clone turned up a few times. V and J are TRBV30 and TRBJ1-2, with D perhaps TRBD1 (5 bases). Germline-derived CDR1 and CDR2 are GTSNPN and SVGIG (reference sequence). Trimming removed 4 bases from V and 8 bases from J, with 23 bases in between. CDR3 length: 15 residues. In DNA, the CDR3 is TGTGCCTGGACTACAGGTTTGGAACTTGCTGGCGGCTACACCTTC. This encodes CAWTTGLELAGGYTF.

Only one count was recorded for this clone. The rearrangement uses TRBV24-1 and TRBJ2-7, with D tentatively TRBD1 (5 bases). V dropped 10 bases and J dropped 0 bases, with 15 bases sitting between them. CDR3 size: 14 residues. CDR1 is KGHDR and CDR2 is SFDVKD in the germline V gene. This chain's CDR3 is CATRSGRDSYEQYF. CDR3 in DNA: TGTGCCACACGATCGGGCAGGGACTCCTACGAGCAGTACTTC.

The CDR3 sequence is CASSPQTTAGSGNTIYF. CDR3 in DNA: TGTGCCAGCTCACCTCAAACGACAGCCGGCTCTGGAAACACCATATATTTT. V is TRBV18 and J is TRBJ1-3; D perhaps matches TRBD1 (5 bases). Germline V gene data show CDR1 as KGHSH and CDR2 as LQKENI. This CDR3 contains 17 residues. The V end lost 3 bases, the J end lost 0 bases, and 15 bases lay between the germline ends.

The chain couples TRBV7-2 to TRBJ1-3, with D uncertain. Trimming stripped 1 base from V and 0 bases from J, with 10 bases between. This CDR3 is 16 amino acids long. Germline V gives CDR1 SGHTA, CDR2 FQGNSA. The CDR3 region is CASSLVPSGSGNTIYF. CDR3 in DNA: TGTGCCAGCAGCTTAGTCCCGTCGGGCTCTGGAAACACCATATATTTT.

This chain joins TRBV11-1 and TRBJ2-3; D is perhaps TRBD1 (5 bases). The CDR3 has 12 amino acids. V lost 5 bases and J lost 10, with 13 bases in between. CDR1 and CDR2 from the germline V gene are SGHAT and FQDESV (reference sequence). The CDR3 bases are TGTGCCAGCAGCCAAACCTCGACAGCGCAGTATTTT. This codes for CASSQTSTAQYF.

The chain employs TRBV5-1 and TRBJ1-4; D not resolved. The CDR3 contains 15 residues. Trimming took off 2 bases at V and 0 bases at J, with 8 bases between the two ends. Germline CDR1 and CDR2: SGHRS and YFSETQ. CDR3 sequence (DNA): TGCGCCAGCAGCTTAGGAGAGGCAACTAATGAAAAACTGTTTTTT. As protein: CASSLGEATNEKLFF.

The rearrangement joins TRBV6-5 to TRBJ1-6; D gene uncertain. The ends were cut back, 2 bases at V and 11 bases at J, with 10 bases in the middle. The CDR3 spans 13 residues. Germline V lookup: CDR1 MNHEY, CDR2 SVGAGI. This chain's CDR3 is CASSYDPAAPLHF. CDR3 DNA sequence: TGTGCCAGCAGTTACGACCCGGCGGCACCCCTCCACTTT.

The chain uses TRBV7-2 and TRBJ2-3, with D possibly being TRBD1 or TRBD2 (6 bases each). With 1 base removed from V and 5 bases from J, the gap between germline ends came to 16 bases. CDR1 is SGHTA, CDR2 FQGNSA, per germline. This CDR3 is built from 16 residues. CDR3 DNA sequence: TGTGCCAGCAGCTTAGTAGGAGGGGGTTTTTTAGATACGCAGTATTTT. Translating it yields CASSLVGGGFLDTQYF.

The CDR3 nucleotides are TGCGCCAGCAGCTTGGCCACGGGGCTAGGTGGCTACACCTTC. It yields the protein CASSLATGLGGYTF. The chain links TRBV5-1 to TRBJ1-2, with D possibly being TRBD1 (5 bases). V was trimmed by 0 bases and J by 7 bases, leaving 13 bases between them. CDR1 is SGHRS, CDR2 YFSETQ, per germline. The CDR3 sequence is 14 residues long.

This clone was seen just once. The V call is TRBV6-6, the J call TRBJ1-6, with D perhaps matching TRBD1 (6 bases). The V gene lost 0 bases and the J gene lost 9 bases, with 9 bases spanning the gap. This CDR3 is built from 14 residues. Germline V gives CDR1 MNHNY, CDR2 SVGAGI (reference sequence). The CDR3 DNA is TGTGCCAGCAGTTACTCGGGGGCGAGTTCACCCCTCCACTTT. It is translated as CASSYSGASSPLHF.

The J gene is TRBJ2-3, the V gene TRBV7-9; D is perhaps TRBD2 (5 bases). Per the germline V gene, CDR1 is SEHNR and CDR2 is FQNEAQ (reference sequence). Trimming took 5 bases from V and 0 from J, leaving 12 bases between them. This CDR3 has 15 amino acids. Written as DNA, the CDR3 is TGTGCCAGCAGCGATCGGGGTTCCAGCACAGATACGCAGTATTTT. Amino acids: CASSDRGSSTDTQYF. The whole variable domain, remainder taken from reference TRBV7-9 and TRBJ2-3, is DTGVSQNPRHKITKRGQNVTFRCDPISEHNRLYWYRQTLGQGPEFLTYFQNEAQLEKSRLLSDRFSAERPKGSFSTLEIQRTEQGDSAMYLCASSDRGSSTDTQYFGPGTRLTVL.

The gene calls are TRBV6-5 and TRBJ1-2; D might be TRBD1 (6 bases). V shed 0 bases and J shed 7 bases, with 12 bases lying between them. CDR3 length: 14 residues. CDR1 and CDR2 from the germline V gene are MNHEY and SVGAGI. DNA for the CDR3: TGTGCCAGCAGTTACTCGGGGGGCGCGGGTGGCTACACCTTC. Translation: CASSYSGGAGGYTF.

The chain joins TRBV3-1 (or the pseudogene TRBV3-2) to TRBJ1-4; 8 bases are shared with TRBD1. V was pared by 5 bases and J by 0 bases, with 8 bases of the junction left unmatched. The CDR3 sequence is 17 residues long. Germline CDR1 is LGHDT and CDR2 is YNNKEL (reference sequence). CDR3 loop: CASSSWTGTTTNEKLFF. The CDR3 bases are TGTGCCAGCAGCTCATGGACAGGGACAACAACTAATGAAAAACTGTTTTTT.

This chain joins TRBV7-9 and TRBJ2-7; 8 nucleotides line up with TRBD1. The germline gives CDR1 SEHNR, CDR2 FQNEAQ (reference sequence). The length of the CDR3 is 15 residues. The V gene end was trimmed by 5 bases and the J gene end by 1 base; junction bases not matched to a gene: 7. The CDR3 nucleotides read TGTGCCAGCAGCGATACCGGGACAGGATCCTACGAGCAGTACTTC. As protein: CASSDTGTGSYEQYF.

The chain combines TRBV12-5 with TRBJ1-4, with D possibly being TRBD1 (6 bases). Germline V CDR1 and CDR2: LGHNT, FRNRAP. This CDR3 comprises 15 residues. The V end was cut by 0 bases, the J end by 8 bases, with 13 bases between. This CDR3 reads CASGLVLGRGEKLFF. As DNA, the CDR3 is TGTGCTAGTGGTTTGGTACTAGGTAGGGGGGAAAAACTGTTTTTT.

On this clone: At one boundary the junction diverges from the germline segment, which might be a read error. The chain links TRBV6-1 to TRBJ2-2; a weak D match, TRBD2 (6 bases). Looked up from germline, CDR1 is MNHNS and CDR2 is SASEGT. The CDR3 length is 16 residues. CDR3 DNA: TGTGCCAGCAGAGAAGGAGGGCAGGGTCGCACCGGGGAGCTGTTTTTT. Its translation: CASREGGQGRTGELFF.

The chain carries TRBV18 and TRBJ2-1, with D perhaps TRBD1 (7 bases). CDR1 is KGHSH and CDR2 is LQKENI in the germline V gene. Trimming removed 0 bases from V and 6 bases from J, with 15 bases in between. CDR3 length: 16 amino acids. As DNA, the CDR3 is TGTGCCAGCTCACCACCGCCCCTGCGGGACAGCAATGAGCAGTTCTTC. This codes for CASSPPPLRDSNEQFF.

The chain carries TRBV7-6 and TRBJ2-7; TRBD2 might be the D (5 bases). The CDR3 loop spans 15 amino acids. The V gene lost 1 base and the J gene lost 6 bases, with 16 bases spanning the gap. Germline V gives CDR1 SGHVS, CDR2 FNYEAQ. The CDR3 loop reads CASSLEEGGLIEQYF. Written as DNA, the CDR3 is TGTGCCAGCAGCTTAGAGGAAGGCGGGCTCATCGAGCAGTACTTC.

The rearrangement joins TRBV30 to TRBJ1-1; D call uncertain. V was trimmed by 5 bases and J by 1 base, leaving 8 bases between them. Per germline, CDR1 GTSNPN and CDR2 SVGIG (reference sequence). The CDR3 length is 12 residues. CDR3 bases: TGTGCCTGGGGGCCCTGGAACACTGAAGCTTTCTTT. This translates into CAWGPWNTEAFF.

This rearrangement joins TRBV6-4 to TRBJ2-3, with D perhaps being TRBD1 or TRBD2 (5 bases each). V lost 3 bases to trimming and J lost 2 bases, with 12 bases between them. CDR3 length: 15 amino acids. Germline CDR1 is MRHNA and CDR2 is SNTAGT. CDR3 coding DNA: TGTGCCAGCAGTGAAGGTGGGGGTGACACAGATACGCAGTATTTT. Protein product: CASSEGGGDTDTQYF.

V gene TRBV4-3 combines with J gene TRBJ1-4, with no clear D. Germline V gene lookup returns CDR1 LGHNA and CDR2 YSLEER. This CDR3 is 13 amino acids long. The V end lost 0 bases, the J end lost 7 bases, and 6 bases lay between the germline ends. The CDR3 nucleotides read TGCGCCAGCAGCCAAGAGCAAGGTGAAAAACTGTTTTTT. Encoded protein: CASSQEQGEKLFF.

V is TRBV19 and J is TRBJ2-3; no clear D. Trimming removed 5 bases from V and 2 bases from J, with 11 bases in between. CDR1 is LNHDA and CDR2 is SQIVND in the germline V gene (reference sequence). This CDR3 region has 14 residues. The CDR3 reads CASSGHVVTDTQYF. Written as DNA, the CDR3 is TGTGCCAGTAGTGGCCACGTGGTCACAGATACGCAGTATTTT.

The chain joins TRBV15 to TRBJ1-1; the D is unclear. V dropped 3 bases and J dropped 3 bases, with 14 bases sitting between them. CDR1 LNHNV and CDR2 YYDKDF come from the germline V gene (reference sequence). CDR3 size: 15 residues. CDR3 region: CATSSPHQADTEAFF. The CDR3 coding sequence is TGTGCCACCAGCAGCCCTCACCAAGCGGACACTGAAGCTTTCTTT. Drawing the rest from reference TRBV15 and TRBJ1-1, the complete variable domain is DAMVIQNPRYQVTQFGKPVTLSCSQTLNHNVMYWYQQKSSQAPKLLFHYYDKDFNNEADTPDNFQSRRPNTSFCFLDIRSPGLGDTAMYLCATSSPHQADTEAFFGQGTRLTVV.

The V call is TRBV19, the J call TRBJ2-5; 8 bases line up with TRBD2. J was trimmed by 7 bases and V by 7 bases; bases with no gene match: 11. The CDR3 contains 14 residues. The germline gives CDR1 LNHDA, CDR2 SQIVND (reference sequence). CDR3 nucleotides: TGTGCCAGTACCCCGGGGGGGGGTCCGGGGACCCAGTACTTC. Its translation is CASTPGGGPGTQYF. Supplemented by reference TRBV19 and TRBJ2-5, the full variable domain reads DGGITQSPKYLFRKEGQNVTLSCEQNLNHDAMYWYRQDPGQGLRLIYYSQIVNDFQKGDIAEGYSVSREKKESFPLTVTSAQKNPTAFYLCASTPGGGPGTQYFGPGTRLLVL.

The chain combines TRBV13 with TRBJ1-2; 7 bases are a match to TRBD1. Germline V gene data show CDR1 as PRHDT and CDR2 as FYEKMQ (reference sequence). This CDR3 is built from 14 residues. V dropped 4 bases and J dropped 4; count of bases not matched to a gene: 6. The CDR3 nucleotides are TGTGCCAGCAGCTCTACAGACAGGGTCTATGGCTACACCTTC. Encoded protein: CASSSTDRVYGYTF.